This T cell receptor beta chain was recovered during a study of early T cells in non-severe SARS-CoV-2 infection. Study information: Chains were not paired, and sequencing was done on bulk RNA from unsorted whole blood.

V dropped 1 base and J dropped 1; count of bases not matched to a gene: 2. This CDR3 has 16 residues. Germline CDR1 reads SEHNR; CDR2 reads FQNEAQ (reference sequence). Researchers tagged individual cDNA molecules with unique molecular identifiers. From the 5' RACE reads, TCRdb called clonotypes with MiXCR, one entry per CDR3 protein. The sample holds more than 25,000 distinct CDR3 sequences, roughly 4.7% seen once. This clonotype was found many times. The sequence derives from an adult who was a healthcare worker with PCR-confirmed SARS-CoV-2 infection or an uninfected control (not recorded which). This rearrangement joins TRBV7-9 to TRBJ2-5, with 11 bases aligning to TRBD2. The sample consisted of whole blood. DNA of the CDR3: TGTGCCAGCAGCTTAGGACTAGCGGGGTTCCAAGAGACCCAGTACTTC. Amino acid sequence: CASSLGLAGFQETQYF.